This T cell receptor (beta chain) was recovered during a study of T cell repertoires in cytomegalovirus infection. For the study at large: Peptides in the study included HLA-C-restricted and HLA-B-restricted CMV epitopes. Matching HLA type, along with CMV infection, was indicated by public TCR beta signatures. General study points: Ex vivo responses were dominated by HLA-C-restricted CMV-specific TCR beta clonotypes. Cumulative public TCR beta family frequency identified CMV carriers with the relevant HLA.

Each CDR3 protein gets one entry after TCRdb re-called the reads with MiXCR. Altogether about a million distinct CDR3 sequences are present, 25% to 40% being singletons, with the ten largest covering roughly 12%. This clonotype was observed a few times. Its antigen is unidentified. From germline, CDR1 is MDHEN and CDR2 SYDVKM. The CDR3 extends over 16 amino acids. V was pared by 5 bases and J by 4 bases, with 8 bases of the junction left unmatched. Sequencing was performed on cultured CD8+ T cells from PBMCs, taken from culture after CMV antigen stimulation. The sequence derives from a human donor in good health (CMV status not recorded). Some clones in this sample may be carry-over from other donors' samples. V is TRBV28 and J is TRBJ2-3, with TRBD2 matching 11 bases. The CDR3 DNA sequence: TGTGCCAGCAGTGCCCCACTAGCGGGAGTGGCAGATACGCAGTATTTT. Protein product: CASSAPLAGVADTQYF. The variable domain in full, completed from reference TRBV28 and TRBJ2-3, reads DVKVTQSSRYLVKRTGEKVFLECVQDMDHENMFWYRQDPGLGLRLIYFSYDVKMKEKGDIPEGYSVSREKKERFSLILESASTNQTSMYLCASSAPLAGVADTQYFGPGTRLTVL.